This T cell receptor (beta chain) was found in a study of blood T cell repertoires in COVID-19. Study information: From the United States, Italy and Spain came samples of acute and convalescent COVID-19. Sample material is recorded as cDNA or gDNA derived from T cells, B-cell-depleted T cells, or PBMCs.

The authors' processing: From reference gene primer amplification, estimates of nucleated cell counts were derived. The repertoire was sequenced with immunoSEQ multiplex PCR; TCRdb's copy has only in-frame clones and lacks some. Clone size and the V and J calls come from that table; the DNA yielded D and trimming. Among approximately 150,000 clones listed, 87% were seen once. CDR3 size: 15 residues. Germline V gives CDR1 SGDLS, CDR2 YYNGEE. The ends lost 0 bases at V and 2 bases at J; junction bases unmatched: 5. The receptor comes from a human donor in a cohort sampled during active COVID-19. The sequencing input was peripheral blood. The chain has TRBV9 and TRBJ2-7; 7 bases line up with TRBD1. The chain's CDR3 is CASSVETGLPYEQYF. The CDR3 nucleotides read TGTGCCAGCAGCGTAGAGACAGGGCTACCCTACGAGCAGTACTTC.